Included here is one T cell receptor beta chain sequence, with context. CDR3 length: 14 amino acids. J was trimmed by 2 bases and V by 6 bases; bases with no gene match: 6. The germline CDR1 and CDR2 sequences are LGHDT and YNNKEL (reference sequence). This entry is derived from a study of blood T cell repertoires in COVID-19. The protocol was immunoSEQ multiplex PCR, while the TCRdb copy is restricted to in-frame clones and leaves out a portion. The sample has roughly 180,000 clones; approximately 80% are singletons. This rearrangement joins TRBV3-1 (or the pseudogene TRBV3-2) to TRBJ1-1; 7 nucleotides match TRBD1. The sequence was obtained from a middle-aged woman with COVID-19, enrolled during active disease. Sequencing was carried out using peripheral blood. The CDR3 DNA follows: TGTGCCAGCAGACAGGGACAGATTAACACTGAAGCTTTCTTT. It codes for CASRQGQINTEAFF.